The clone carrying this T cell receptor beta chain was detected ten times or more. TCRdb itself ran the RT-PCR reads through MiXCR, one entry per CDR3 protein. Of more than 550,000 distinct CDR3 sequences in the sample, 12% to 15% were seen once. The sample was memory CD4+ T cells from blood. The sequence was collected from a female donor in good health, serving as a healthy control.

The CDR3 coding sequence is TGTGCCAGCAGTTTAGGGGACTATAGCAATCAGCCCCAGCATTTT. Amino acids: CASSLGDYSNQPQHF. J is TRBJ1-5 and V is TRBV6-1; perhaps TRBD1 as D (5 bases). Germline V gene data show CDR1 as MNHNS and CDR2 as SASEGT. V lost 5 bases and J 0 bases, leaving 11 bases between the germline ends. The CDR3 sequence is 15 residues long.